These 9 T cell receptor beta chains were sequenced from one sample in a study of blood T cell repertoires in COVID-19. Assay used: immunoSEQ multiplex PCR; TCRdb lists only in-frame clones, some missing. The table lists over 150,000 clones, around four fifths of them singletons. The sequencing sample was made of PBMCs or T cells enriched from blood (not recorded which). All receptors derive from a woman between 50 and 59 years old who had recovered from COVID-19.

This rearrangement joins TRBV6-5 to TRBJ1-2; TRBD1 matches 8 bases. Unmatched junction bases numbered 9, after V lost 6 bases and J lost 3 bases. Germline loops: CDR1 MNHEY, CDR2 SVGAGI. The CDR3 length is 15 residues. CDR3 nucleotide sequence: TGTGCCAGCAGCGCAGGGACAGGTGGGGACTATGGCTACACCTTC. Its protein product is CASSAGTGGDYGYTF.

The gene calls are TRBV9 and TRBJ2-7; 7 bases match TRBD2. V lost 0 bases to trimming and J lost 3 bases; unmatched junction nucleotides: 9. This CDR3 is 16 amino acids long. Germline V gene sequence: CDR1 SGDLS, CDR2 YYNGEE. The CDR3 is CASSVGEPAGYYEQYF. The CDR3 nucleotides are TGTGCCAGCAGCGTAGGGGAACCAGCGGGATACTACGAGCAGTACTTC.

The CDR3 region is CASSPGQLTAAFF. CDR3 coding DNA: TGTGCCAGCAGCCCCGGACAGCTCACCGCAGCTTTCTTT. The chain uses TRBV7-9 and TRBJ1-1, with TRBD1 as a possible D gene (6 bases). The CDR3 has 13 residues. Trimming removed 5 bases at V and 10 bases at J, with 17 bases between. Germline V gene data show CDR1 as SEHNR and CDR2 as FQNEAQ (reference sequence).

The J gene is TRBJ1-2, the V gene TRBV28; D gene uncertain. V was cut by 6 bases and J by 11 bases, with 22 bases left in between. The germline CDR1 and CDR2 sequences are MDHEN and SYDVKM. This CDR3 has 14 residues. The CDR3 loop is CASSPPGGPLGYTF. The CDR3 nucleotides read TGTGCCAGCAGCCCACCGGGAGGACCTTTGGGATACACCTTC.

V and J are TRBV7-8 and TRBJ2-7; the D is unclear. The V and J ends lost 5 bases and 1 base respectively, with 12 bases between them. CDR3 length: 14 residues. The germline V gene has CDR1 SGHVS and CDR2 FQNEAQ. The CDR3 nucleotides read TGTGCCAGCAGCCCTCTTCTATCGTCCTACGAGCAGTACTTC. Protein sequence: CASSPLLSSYEQYF.

The rearrangement links TRBV27 to TRBJ2-5; no firm D call. Germline CDR1 MNHEY, CDR2 SMNVEV (reference sequence). This CDR3 comprises 14 residues. Trimming removed 1 base from V and 3 bases from J, with 9 bases in between. The CDR3 DNA sequence: TGTGCCAGCAGTTTATACCCCCTAGAAGAGACCCAGTACTTC. Translated, it gives CASSLYPLEETQYF.

A word on this clone: An end of the junction differs from the germline gene, which may be a read error. Other nucleotide sequences in the sample specify the same CDR3. The gene calls are TRBV15 and TRBJ2-7; D might be TRBD1 (5 bases). The CDR3 loop spans 13 amino acids. Germline V gene sequence: CDR1 LNHNV, CDR2 YYDKDF (reference sequence). This CDR3 reads CATSRDSSYEQYF. CDR3 DNA: TGTGCCACCAGCCGAGACAGCTCCTACGAGCAGTACTTC. Full variable domain (missing parts from reference TRBV15 and TRBJ2-7): DAMVIQNPRYQVTQFGKPVTLSCSQTLNHNVMYWYQQKSSQAPKLLFHYYDKDFNNEADTPDNFQSRRPNTSFCFLDIRSPGLGDTAMYLCATSRDSSYEQYFGPGTRLTVT.

The V call is TRBV25-1, the J call TRBJ2-1, with 7 positions matching TRBD2. Trimming took 4 bases from V and 7 from J; bases not matched to a gene: 10. Germline lookup yields CDR1 MGHDK and CDR2 SYGVNS. There are 15 residues in the CDR3. CDR3 DNA sequence: TGTGCCAGCAGTGGAGCGGGAACCGCTTCAAATGAGCAGTTCTTC. Protein sequence: CASSGAGTASNEQFF.

DNA for the CDR3: TGTGCCAGTAGTGGGCGGTATCAGGGGGCGGTTCAGCCCCAGCATTTT. This gives the protein CASSGRYQGAVQPQHF. This chain joins TRBV19 and TRBJ1-5, with 8 bases lining up with TRBD1. Germline lookup yields CDR1 LNHDA and CDR2 SQIVND (reference sequence). The CDR3 length is 16 residues. The ends lost 5 bases at V and 6 bases at J; junction bases unmatched: 12.